This T cell receptor beta chain came from a study of T cells in narcolepsy. About the research overall: Patients with NT1 or NT2 and healthy control donors were enrolled.

As for this clone: Its antigen is currently unknown.

Whole-study findings and limits: In some patient and control memory CD4+ samples, autoreactive clones were absent. HCRT-specific and TRIB2-specific autoreactive clonotypes appeared among same-patient CSF and blood CD4+ clonotypes. Blood of same and different patients, but not healthy controls, reportedly held recurring autoreactive clonotypes.

Trimming removed 1 base from V and 2 bases from J, with 8 bases in between. From germline, CDR1 is MGHDK and CDR2 SYGVNS. The CDR3 sequence is 14 residues long. Clones were sequenced by immunoSEQ multiplex PCR, and TCRdb holds only the in-frame ones, with some missing. The sample lists tens of thousands of clones, around 85% seen once, with roughly a tenth in the top ten. The chain has TRBV25-1 and TRBJ1-1; no clear D. Sequencing used memory (CD45RA-) CD4+ T cells from blood. This sequence was found in a human donor in good health. CDR3 coding DNA: TGTGCCAGCAGTGAATTCGGGATTAACACTGAAGCTTTCTTT. Protein sequence: CASSEFGINTEAFF.